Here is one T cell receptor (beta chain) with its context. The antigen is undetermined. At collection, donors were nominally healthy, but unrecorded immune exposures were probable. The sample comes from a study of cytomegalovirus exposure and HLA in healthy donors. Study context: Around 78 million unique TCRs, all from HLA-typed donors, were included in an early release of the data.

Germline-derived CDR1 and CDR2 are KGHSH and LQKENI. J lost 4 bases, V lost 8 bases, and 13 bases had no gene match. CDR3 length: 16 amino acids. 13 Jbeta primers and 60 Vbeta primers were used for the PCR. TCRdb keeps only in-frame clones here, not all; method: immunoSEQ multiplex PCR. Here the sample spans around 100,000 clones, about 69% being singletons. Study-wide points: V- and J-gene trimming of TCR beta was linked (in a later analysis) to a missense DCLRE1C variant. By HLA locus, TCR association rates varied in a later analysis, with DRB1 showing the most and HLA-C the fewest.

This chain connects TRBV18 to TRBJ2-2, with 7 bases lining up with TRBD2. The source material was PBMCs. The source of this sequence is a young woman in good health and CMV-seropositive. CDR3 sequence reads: CASRTGLVAGTGELFF. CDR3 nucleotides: TGTGCCAGCCGAACCGGACTAGTTGCCGGCACCGGGGAGCTGTTTTTT.